The 11 T cell receptor beta chains presented below share a single source sample, sequenced in a study of T-cell memory formation after mild COVID-19. TCRdb re-analysed the 5' RACE reads in MiXCR, keeping a single row per CDR3 protein. The sample shows roughly 450,000 distinct CDR3 sequences, 18% of them seen only once. The sequencing sample was made of PBMCs or a T cell subset sorted from them (not recorded which). These receptors all come from an adult woman who had mild COVID-19 (a few samples of this study predate the infection). Cell type and time point are not known.

The chain joins TRBV29-1 to TRBJ2-3; no firm D call. Per the germline V gene, CDR1 is SQVTM and CDR2 is ANQGSEA. The ends were cut back, 5 bases at V and 2 bases at J, with 14 bases in the middle. This CDR3 comprises 14 residues. The CDR3 DNA sequence: TGCAGCGTTTTGAACCGAGGCTTCACAGATACGCAGTATTTT. Encoded protein: CSVLNRGFTDTQYF.

This chain uses TRBV30 with TRBJ2-7; the match to TRBD2 covers 12 bases. The ends lost 0 bases at V and 0 bases at J; junction bases unmatched: 6. CDR3 size: 17 residues. The germline V gene has CDR1 GTSNPN and CDR2 SVGIG (reference sequence). The CDR3 protein is CAWSVPSGGEFSYEQYF. DNA of the CDR3: TGTGCCTGGAGTGTACCTAGCGGGGGGGAATTCTCCTACGAGCAGTACTTC.

This sequence joins TRBV15 and TRBJ2-5; TRBD1 aligns across 10 bases. Per germline, CDR1 LNHNV and CDR2 YYDKDF (reference sequence). With 2 bases clipped from V and 2 bases from J, the junction kept 2 bases outside the gene matches. The CDR3 extends over 15 amino acids. The chain's CDR3 is CATSRPGQGQETQYF. The CDR3 coding sequence is TGTGCCACCAGCAGACCGGGACAGGGGCAAGAGACCCAGTACTTC.

This clonotype has just a few counts. The chain links TRBV4-3 to TRBJ1-2; D gene ambiguous. The CDR3 is 14 amino acids. Germline V gene lookup returns CDR1 LGHNA and CDR2 YSLEER. V lost 0 bases and J lost 6, with 11 bases in between. The CDR3 loop reads CASSQDQSFDGYTF. The CDR3 nucleotides are TGCGCCAGCAGCCAAGATCAAAGTTTCGATGGCTACACCTTC.

The V gene is TRBV7-2, the J gene TRBJ1-6; D is unresolved. Looked up from germline, CDR1 is SGHTA and CDR2 is FQGNSA. The CDR3 extends over 15 amino acids. Trimming left V 1 base short and J 7 bases short, with 11 bases between. The CDR3 nucleotides are TGTGCCAGCAGCTTAGAAGAGCGCTCCAATTCACCCCTCCACTTT. As protein: CASSLEERSNSPLHF.

This clonotype was found a few times. The CDR3, as DNA: TGTGCCAGCAGACCCTGGAACGGGAGGACACAAGAGACCCAGTACTTC. Amino acid sequence: CASRPWNGRTQETQYF. The gene calls are TRBV12-3 or TRBV12-4 and TRBJ2-5, with 7 bases lining up with TRBD2. Losses at the gene ends were 6 bases for V and 2 bases for J; bases not matched to a gene: 12. This CDR3 is built from 16 residues.

This clonotype appeared many times. The chain carries TRBV20-1 and TRBJ1-1; D gene ambiguous. Germline V gene data show CDR1 as DFQATT and CDR2 as SNEGSKA (reference sequence). The length of the CDR3 is 14 residues. The V and J ends lost 6 bases and 11 bases respectively, with 25 bases between them. CDR3 DNA sequence: TGCAGTGCGCCGAGGATAGGGCGAAACTCCGACGCTTTCTTT. Translated, it gives CSAPRIGRNSDAFF.

The chain uses TRBV3-1 and TRBJ1-1; D is perhaps TRBD1 (5 bases). The germline V gene has CDR1 LGHDT and CDR2 YNNKEL (reference sequence). V was trimmed by 0 bases and J by 5 bases, leaving 10 bases between them. The CDR3 is 14 residues long. CDR3 nucleotides: TGTGCCAGCAGCCAAGATCAGGGTTCAACTGAAGCTTTCTTT. This encodes CASSQDQGSTEAFF.

The V call is TRBV6-5, the J call TRBJ2-4, with D hard to call. Germline V lookup: CDR1 MNHEY, CDR2 SVGAGI. V was pared by 0 bases and J by 0 bases, with 6 bases between. The CDR3 is 15 residues long. The CDR3 region has the DNA TGTGCCAGCAGTTACTCCGTCCAAGCCAAAAACATTCAGTACTTC. It yields the protein CASSYSVQAKNIQYF.

This clonotype was observed many times. The V gene is TRBV21-1, the J gene TRBJ2-7; the table's D call of TRBD1 was not tested on the DNA. TRBV21-1 is noted as a pseudogene. This CDR3 comprises 17 residues. This CDR3 is CASSRSWTGGIIHEQYF. Written as DNA, the CDR3 is TGTGCCAGCAGCCGGAGCTGGACAGGGGGCATAATCCACGAGCAGTACTTC.

This clonotype was seen only a few times. The V and J genes are TRBV6-1 and TRBJ1-2; 10 bases match TRBD1. The CDR3 is 14 residues long. Germline CDR1 is MNHNS and CDR2 is SASEGT. The J segment lost 6 bases and the V segment lost 2 bases, leaving 3 bases of the junction unmatched. The CDR3 loop is CASSERDRGHGYTF. The CDR3 region has the DNA TGTGCCAGCAGTGAAAGGGACAGGGGTCATGGCTACACCTTC.